The entry that follows covers one TCR beta chain sequence. What it recognizes is unknown. Other DNA sequences from this sample encode an identical CDR3 as well. Clones were read by immunoSEQ multiplex PCR, and TCRdb kept only the in-frame ones, dropping some. The repertoire has approximately 70,000 clones, approximately 90% of them found once; the top ten carry 10% to 15%. This CDR3 is built from 12 residues. Looked up from germline, CDR1 is SGHTA and CDR2 is FQGNSA. V lost 5 bases, J lost 6 bases, and 8 bases lay in between. The sample is drawn from a study of lymphopenia after photon versus proton radiotherapy. Study-wide results and limits: Only patients who died were analyzed for survival; proton advantage is unproven. A bigger post-nadir fall in TCR diversity correlated inversely with survival time in deceased patients. Oligoclonal CD8+ Temra expansion after nadir drove photon patients' diversity drop. Relative stability marked proton patients; photon patients lost diversity and naive cells.

This clonotype was sampled from a man aged 80 or over with esophageal cancer. The sequencing used peripheral blood, collected from a patient treated with proton-based radiotherapy. The V and J genes are TRBV7-2 and TRBJ2-1; D not certain. CDR3 region: CASSPQRNEQFF. The CDR3 DNA reads as TGTGCCAGCAGCCCTCAACGCAATGAGCAGTTCTTC.